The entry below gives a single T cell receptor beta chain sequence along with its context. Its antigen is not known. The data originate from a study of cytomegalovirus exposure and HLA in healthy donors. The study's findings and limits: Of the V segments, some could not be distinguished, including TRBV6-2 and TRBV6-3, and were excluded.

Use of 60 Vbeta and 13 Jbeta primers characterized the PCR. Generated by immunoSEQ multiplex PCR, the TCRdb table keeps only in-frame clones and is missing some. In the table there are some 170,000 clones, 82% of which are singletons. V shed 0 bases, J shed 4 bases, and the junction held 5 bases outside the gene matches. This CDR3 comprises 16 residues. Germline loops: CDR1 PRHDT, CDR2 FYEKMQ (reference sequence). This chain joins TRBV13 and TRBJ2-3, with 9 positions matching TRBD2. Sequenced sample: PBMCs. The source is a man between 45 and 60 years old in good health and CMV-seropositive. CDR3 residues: CASSLGRGGQADTQYF. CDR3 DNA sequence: TGTGCCAGCAGCTTAGGGCGGGGGGGCCAAGCAGATACGCAGTATTTT.